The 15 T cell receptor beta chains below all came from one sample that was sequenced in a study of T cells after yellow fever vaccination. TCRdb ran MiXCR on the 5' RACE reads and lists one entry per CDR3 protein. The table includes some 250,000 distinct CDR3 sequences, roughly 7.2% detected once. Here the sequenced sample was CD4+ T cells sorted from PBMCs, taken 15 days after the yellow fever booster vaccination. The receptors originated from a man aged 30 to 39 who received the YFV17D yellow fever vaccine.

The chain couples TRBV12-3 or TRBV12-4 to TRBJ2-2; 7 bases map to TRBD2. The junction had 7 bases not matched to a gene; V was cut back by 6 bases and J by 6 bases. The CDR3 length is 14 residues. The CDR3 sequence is CASRKSGTAGELFF. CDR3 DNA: TGTGCCAGCAGGAAAAGCGGGACGGCCGGGGAGCTGTTTTTT.

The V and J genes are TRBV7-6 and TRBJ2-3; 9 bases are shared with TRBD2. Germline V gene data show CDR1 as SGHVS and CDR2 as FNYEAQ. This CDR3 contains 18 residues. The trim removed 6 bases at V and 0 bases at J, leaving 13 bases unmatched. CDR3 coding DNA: TGTGCCAGCAGTGGTCAGAGCGGGAGGATACCTAGCACAGATACGCAGTATTTT. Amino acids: CASSGQSGRIPSTDTQYF. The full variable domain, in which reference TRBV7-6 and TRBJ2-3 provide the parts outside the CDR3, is GAGVSQSPRYKVTKRGQDVALRCDPISGHVSLYWYRQALGQGPEFLTYFNYEAQQDKSGLPNDRFSAERPEGSISTLTIQRTEQRDSAMYRCASSGQSGRIPSTDTQYFGPGTRLTVL.

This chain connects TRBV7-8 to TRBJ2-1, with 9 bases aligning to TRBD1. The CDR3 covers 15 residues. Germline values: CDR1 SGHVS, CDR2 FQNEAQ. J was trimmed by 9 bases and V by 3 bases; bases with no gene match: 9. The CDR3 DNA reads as TGTGCCAGCAGCTTGACCGGGACAGGGTTCACTGAGCAGTTCTTC. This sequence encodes CASSLTGTGFTEQFF.

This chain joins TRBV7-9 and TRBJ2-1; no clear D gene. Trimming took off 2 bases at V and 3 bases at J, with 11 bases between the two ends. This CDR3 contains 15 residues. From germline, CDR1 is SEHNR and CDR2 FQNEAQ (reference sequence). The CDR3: CASSLIRGVYNEQFF. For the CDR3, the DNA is TGTGCCAGCAGCTTAATCAGAGGTGTCTACAATGAGCAGTTCTTC. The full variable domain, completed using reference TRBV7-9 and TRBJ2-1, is DTGVSQNPRHKITKRGQNVTFRCDPISEHNRLYWYRQTLGQGPEFLTYFQNEAQLEKSRLLSDRFSAERPKGSFSTLEIQRTEQGDSAMYLCASSLIRGVYNEQFFGPGTRLTVL.

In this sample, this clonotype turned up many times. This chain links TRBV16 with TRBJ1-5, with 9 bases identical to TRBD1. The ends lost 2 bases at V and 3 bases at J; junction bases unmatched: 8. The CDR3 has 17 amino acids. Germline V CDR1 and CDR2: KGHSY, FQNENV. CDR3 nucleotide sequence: TGTGCCAGCAGCCAAGGGACAGGGAAAATAATCAATCAGCCCCAGCATTTT. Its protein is CASSQGTGKIINQPQHF.

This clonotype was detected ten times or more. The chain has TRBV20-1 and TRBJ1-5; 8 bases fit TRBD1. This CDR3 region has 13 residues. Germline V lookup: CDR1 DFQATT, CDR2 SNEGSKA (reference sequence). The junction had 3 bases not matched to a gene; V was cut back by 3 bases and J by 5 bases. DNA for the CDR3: TGCAGTGCTAGCGCAGGGGGCGATCAGCCCCAGCATTTT. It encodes CSASAGGDQPQHF.

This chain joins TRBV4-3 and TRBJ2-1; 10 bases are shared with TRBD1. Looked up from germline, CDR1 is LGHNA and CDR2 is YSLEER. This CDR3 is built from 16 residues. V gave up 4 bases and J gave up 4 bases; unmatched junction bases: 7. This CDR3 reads CASSRSGTGAYNEQFF. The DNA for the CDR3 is TGCGCCAGCAGCCGATCGGGGACAGGGGCATACAATGAGCAGTTCTTC.

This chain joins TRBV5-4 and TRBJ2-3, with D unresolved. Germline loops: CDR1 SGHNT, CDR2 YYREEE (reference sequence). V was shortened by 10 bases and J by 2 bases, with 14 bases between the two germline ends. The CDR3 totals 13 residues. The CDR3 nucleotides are TGTGCCGTAGCTAGGGTTACCACAGATACGCAGTATTTT. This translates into CAVARVTTDTQYF.

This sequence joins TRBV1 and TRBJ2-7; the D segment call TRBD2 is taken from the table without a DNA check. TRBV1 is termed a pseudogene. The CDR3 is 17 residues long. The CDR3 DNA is TGCCATTCCATTCCCTACGGTGAGGGAGCGGGAGGCTCACCCGTGTACTTC. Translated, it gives CHSIPYGEGAGGSPVYF.

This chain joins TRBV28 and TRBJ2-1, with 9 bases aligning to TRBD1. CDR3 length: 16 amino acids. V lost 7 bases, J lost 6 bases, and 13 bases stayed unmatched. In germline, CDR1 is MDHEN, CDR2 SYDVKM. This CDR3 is CASKVVGNRGLNEQFF. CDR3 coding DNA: TGTGCCAGCAAAGTGGTTGGAAACAGGGGGCTCAATGAGCAGTTCTTC.

This CDR3 reads CASSVGWQGNSPLHF. The CDR3 DNA reads as TGTGCCAGCAGCGTAGGGTGGCAGGGAAATTCACCCCTCCACTTT. V and J are TRBV9 and TRBJ1-6; perhaps TRBD1 as D (5 bases). The CDR3 totals 15 residues. Trimming took off 0 bases at V and 7 bases at J, with 11 bases between the two ends. CDR1 and CDR2 (germline): SGDLS, YYNGEE.

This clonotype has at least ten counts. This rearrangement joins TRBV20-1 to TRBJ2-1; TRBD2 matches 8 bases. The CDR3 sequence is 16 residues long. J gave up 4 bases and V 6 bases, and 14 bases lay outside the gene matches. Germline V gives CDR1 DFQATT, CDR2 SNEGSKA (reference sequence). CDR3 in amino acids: CSATSGEAGDYNEQFF. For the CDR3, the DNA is TGCAGTGCAACCTCAGGGGAAGCGGGAGATTACAATGAGCAGTTCTTC.

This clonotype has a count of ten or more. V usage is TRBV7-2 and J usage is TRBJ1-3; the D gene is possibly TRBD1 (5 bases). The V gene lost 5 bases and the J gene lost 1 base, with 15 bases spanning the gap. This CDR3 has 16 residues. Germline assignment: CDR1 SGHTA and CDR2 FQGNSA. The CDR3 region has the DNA TGTGCCAGCAGCCCAAAGAGGGGCACATCTGGAAACACCATATATTTT. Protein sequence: CASSPKRGTSGNTIYF.

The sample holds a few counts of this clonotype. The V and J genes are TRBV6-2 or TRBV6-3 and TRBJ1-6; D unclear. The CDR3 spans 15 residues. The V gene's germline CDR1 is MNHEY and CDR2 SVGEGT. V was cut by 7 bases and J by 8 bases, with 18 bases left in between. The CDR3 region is CASTYTRVWDSPLHF. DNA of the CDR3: TGTGCCAGCACCTATACCCGGGTCTGGGATTCACCCCTCCACTTT.

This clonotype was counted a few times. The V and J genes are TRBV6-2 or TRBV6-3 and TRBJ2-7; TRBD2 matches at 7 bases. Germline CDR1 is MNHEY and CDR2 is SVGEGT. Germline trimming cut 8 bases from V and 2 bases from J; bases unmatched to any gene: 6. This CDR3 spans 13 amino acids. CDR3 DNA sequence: TGTGCCAGCGCTAGCGGCGGACCCTACGAGCAGTACTTC. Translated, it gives CASASGGPYEQYF.